This T cell receptor (beta chain) was recorded in a study of long-term antiretroviral therapy in people with HIV. Study-level results: The ART regimens used between the mid-2000s and the late 2010s may be less effective than current ones. Clones that had undergone expansion before ART dominated the repertoire at all time points. Once patients were on ART, diversity went higher but still fell short of transplant donor controls.

Turning to this clone: No antigen is known for it.

Germline CDR1 and CDR2: GTSNPN and SVGIG (reference sequence). The junction had 4 bases not matched to a gene; V was cut back by 4 bases and J by 4 bases. CDR3 length: 13 residues. This was the immunoSEQ v3.0 assay at survey level. Here immunoSEQ multiplex PCR was the method, and the copy in TCRdb shows in-frame clones only, minus some. The sample records approximately 35,000 clones, approximately 94% being singletons. At minimum, one pre-ART and two post-ART PBMC samples were obtained from each donor. The gene calls are TRBV30 and TRBJ2-1; 7 bases are a match to TRBD1. Here the sequenced sample was unsorted PBMCs, taken 4.1 years after starting antiretroviral therapy. This receptor was obtained from a woman in her forties or fifties with HIV. CDR3 amino acids: CAWTADRYNEQFF. The CDR3 DNA reads as TGTGCCTGGACCGCGGACAGGTACAATGAGCAGTTCTTC.